This is a list of T cell receptor beta chains from one sample in a study of cytomegalovirus exposure and HLA in healthy donors. Profiling relied on immunoSEQ multiplex PCR, and the TCRdb table lists in-frame clones only, not all of them. Of tens of thousands of clones in the sample, 80% to 90% were seen once. Sequenced input: PBMCs. The receptors shown here come from a woman aged 25 to 39 in good health and CMV-seropositive. CDR3s include the opening cysteine and the closing phenylalanine or tryptophan. D genes are given only for firm matches.

J	D	V	CDR3
TRBJ1-1	TRBD1	TRBV4-1	CASSYDRGYEAFF
TRBJ1-6	NA	TRBV2	CASAEGFSNSPLHF
TRBJ2-7	TRBD1	TRBV11-1	CASSFTGGERDEQYF
TRBJ2-1	TRBD2	TRBV6-1	CASSGGRDRRRNEQFF
TRBJ1-4	NA	TRBV7-8	CASSFNSGTNEKLFF
TRBJ2-6	NA	TRBV5-1	CASSLTGSGANVLTF
TRBJ1-2	TRBD1	TRBV7-8	CASSSRDRGREYGYTF
TRBJ2-4	TRBD2	TRBV7-9	CASSLAVGGTSGTQNIQYF
TRBJ2-3	TRBD2	TRBV11-2	CASSFIGTTSFTDTQYF
TRBJ2-6	TRBD1	TRBV27	CASSLTTGVGANVLTF
TRBJ2-6	TRBD1	TRBV9	CASSSQGQGRTGANVLTF
TRBJ2-6	TRBD2	TRBV5-8	CASSRHGTSYHGANVLTF
TRBJ1-1	NA	TRBV7-3	CASSLGPVGGGTEAFF
TRBJ1-1	NA	TRBV6-6	CASWTEMNTEAFF
TRBJ2-2	TRBD1	TRBV15	CATSRFERGPKRELFF
TRBJ1-1	NA	TRBV5-1	CASSLAMGGNTEAFF
TRBJ2-7	NA	TRBV7-9	CASSLTFYEQYF
TRBJ1-2	NA	TRBV18	CASSVQDASSVEGGYTF
TRBJ1-1	NA	TRBV2	CASRDPLRAEREQEAFF
TRBJ2-4	NA	TRBV5-1	CASSFAGTPVENIQYF
TRBJ2-7	NA	TRBV5-1	CASSLYSSYEQYF
TRBJ2-3	NA	TRBV2	CASRPRTGATDTQYF
TRBJ2-3	NA	TRBV14	CASSQIVVADTQYF
TRBJ1-1	NA	TRBV2	CASTSMNTEAFF
TRBJ1-1	NA	TRBV6-1	CASSDLANTEAFF
TRBJ1-2	NA	TRBV29-1	CSVEVAGLYYGYTF
TRBJ2-1	TRBD2	TRBV7-9	CASLAGGVNEQFF
TRBJ2-1	NA	TRBV27	CASSFWASVGHEQFF
TRBJ2-5	NA	TRBV4-1	CASSQDGRGGQETQYF
TRBJ1-4	NA	TRBV15	CATSRGAGSNEKLFF
TRBJ2-3	NA	TRBV4-2	CASSRASGTDTQYF
NA	NA	TRBV5-1	CASTGTGSSYEQYF
NA	TRBD1	TRBV27	CASSRTGGYEQYF
TRBJ1-5	TRBD1	TRBV5-5	CASSLASGGNQPQHF
TRBJ1-2	TRBD1	TRBV5-1	CASSSTPGQGDSGGYTF
TRBJ2-2	TRBD2	TRBV5-1	CASSLSLAGNTGELFF
TRBJ2-1	NA	TRBV9	CASSVDGGSYNEQFF
TRBJ2-1	NA	TRBV29-1	CSVEGGAGGNEQFF
TRBJ2-7	TRBD2	TRBV11-2	CASSFRGAGFDEQYF
TRBJ2-1	TRBD2	TRBV5-1	CASSPSGRAVNEQFF